Listed here is a single TCR beta chain. What this receptor recognizes is not known. This sample is drawn from a study of cytomegalovirus exposure and HLA in healthy donors (dated by TCRdb to 2017 to 2019). About the investigation overall: According to an earlier analysis of a few hundred of the donors, about 179 million T cells yielded roughly 110 million unique TCR beta sequences and less than 300 Gb of sequence data. The aim of the study was to test whether cataloging public T cell receptors could identify signatures of past pathogen exposure. Using immunosequencing, the study profiled T cell repertoires from 640 or so subjects and related those repertoires to cytomegalovirus serostatus. Class I and class II HLA loci were covered by the typing at four-digit resolution. In the later analysis, no new phenotypic data were used to find candidate immune exposures; instead, reliance was placed on TCR beta sequences and their occurrence across donors. In a later analysis, previously published TCR beta repertoires from several hundred donors were re-analyzed and high-resolution HLA genotyping was added so that TCR occurrence patterns could be studied. In addition to the first cohort of 666 subjects, a separate validation cohort of 130 or so different subjects was used. A later genetic analysis took genome-wide SNP genotypes for 398 of the 666 donors and used that subset as a discovery cohort. Every discovery cohort repertoire had been produced on one sequencing platform. High-throughput TCR immunosequencing, statistical association of individual TCRs with disease status, and machine learning were combined to predict cytomegalovirus infection status. Donor age, sex, ethnicity and CMV serostatus were collected together with the repertoire data. The number of donors typed differed by locus, with about 629-640 for A, B, C, DRB1 and DQB1, more than 500 for DQA1, 600 to 610 for DPA1, and approximately 470 for DPB1. Among the approximately 420 genotyped donors, approximately 82% belonged to the genetic ancestry cluster associated with self-reported Caucasian donors. Across roughly 420 genotyped donors of the cohort, an average of approximately 200,000 unique TCR beta nucleotide sequences per donor were sequenced, and 15% to 20% of those sequences were non-productive. To decide whether each TCR beta V gene segment behaved as functional or pseudogenic, an earlier analysis of nearly 600 of the donors relied on high-throughput TCR beta sequencing. Around 320 gigabases of sequencing data and roughly 90 million unique TCR sequences were included in an early release covering around 600 HLA-typed donors. Because of strong linkage in the cohort, a handful of DR-DQ haplotypes were treated as single units for association and clustering. Findings and caveats that apply to the study as a whole: Linkage disequilibrium might explain the correlated functional status among segregating V segments, but an unknown experimental factor could not be excluded. The authors suggested that the approach could potentially be extended to other disease states and immunological phenotypes. According to a later analysis, parvovirus B19, influenza, CMV and Epstein-Barr virus appeared linked to several top co-occurrence clusters. The cohort was sequenced for TCR beta chains only, and without alpha or paired-chain data the features that could be detected were limited. Most TCR sequences were observed very rarely across donors, whereas some public TCRs were present in many individuals. Strong co-occurrence of HLA alleles, especially DR and DQ, made assigning TCR associations to individual alleles difficult. In a later analysis, HLA-associated TCR beta chains were found to be more clonally expanded and to have lower generation probabilities than equally common non-associated chains. A later analysis associated 15,000 or so TCR beta sequences with specific HLA alleles at a false discovery rate of 0.05. In a later analysis, the rate of TCR association differed among HLA loci, with DRB1 alleles having the most associated TCRs and HLA-C alleles having the fewest. In a later genetic analysis, a missense DCLRE1C variant was associated with V-gene and J-gene trimming of TCR beta chains, and the association was replicated in an independent cohort. The only immune exposure information available for the cohort was CMV serostatus. The earlier analysis of nearly 600 of the donors excluded approximately 15 rarely observed V segments, including chromosome 9 orphons, because counts were too low. In both the original and validation cohorts, the classifier was reported to diagnose cytomegalovirus status with high specificity and sensitivity. According to a later analysis, most CMV-associated TCR beta chains appeared to be HLA-restricted, and the HLA associations seemed to be driven largely by CMV exposure. A further reported finding was that TCR beta sequences accurately predicted the HLA-A and HLA-B alleles for most subjects in the first cohort. According to a later genetic analysis, donors in an Asian-associated ancestry cluster had fewer N-insertions in productive TCRs than the roughly 670-donor mean. A few of the identified cytomegalovirus-associated TCR beta chains were confirmed in vitro to be specific for cytomegalovirus antigens. A cluster of highly shared sequence variants was judged likely to represent a technical artifact of the sequencing pipeline. HLA typing was unavailable for some donors at each locus, so association tests used only the typed subset. A total of 150 or so TCR beta chains were listed by the study as associated with cytomegalovirus. In an earlier analysis of roughly 560 of the donors, most TCR beta V segments were observed in productive rearrangements about 90% or about 30% of the time, broadly matching IMGT annotations. The presence/absence analyses assumed that sequencing depth was roughly uniform across donors, and that assumption may not be true.

In total, 666 healthy bone marrow donors made up the cohort. All cohort members were sampled while nominally healthy, although unrecorded immune exposures were likely present. The donor was CMV seronegative and belonged to the group of approximately 320 seronegative cohort members. Every donor gave a peripheral blood sample, and the peripheral blood mononuclear cells from that sample were used for TCR beta sequencing. The Qiagen DNeasy Blood Extraction Kit was used to extract genomic DNA from the blood cell samples. The method behind the library was the immunoSEQ multiplex PCR assay. For the multiplex PCR, a mixture combining 60 forward primers for TCR Vbeta segments and 13 reverse primers for TCR Jbeta segments was used. The CDR3 region of rearranged TCR beta genes was amplified from genomic DNA by a multiplex PCR assay. On the Illumina HiSeq System, the amplified TCR beta libraries were sequenced as 87-base-pair reads. The study's processing was this. Across the 670 or so repertoires, a later analysis counted roughly 84 million unique TCR beta chains, approximately 10 million of which were shared by at least two donors. Raw reads were error-corrected and collapsed into unique sequences with a nearest-neighbor algorithm that merged closely related sequences to remove PCR and sequencing errors. V, D and J gene segments were assigned by aligning CDR3 sequences to IMGT reference sequences. For a sequence to be retained, a match of at least six nucleotides to both a V gene segment and a J gene segment was required. Rearrangements were classified as productive when the CDR3 lacked stop codons and remained in frame with V and J, and all other rearrangements were classified as non-productive. Following IMGT convention, CDR3 was defined as the stretch from the second conserved V-encoded cysteine to the conserved J-encoded phenylalanine. Sequences without an unambiguous match to a single V gene segment were excluded from the earlier analysis of approximately 600 of the donors. In an earlier analysis of 587 of the donors, a V segment was called functional when productive rearrangements were above 56.7%, and segregating when the standard deviation between donors exceeded 5%. A statistical classification framework was developed to diagnose cytomegalovirus status using the catalog of TCR beta chain sequences. A later analysis assigned V and J genes by comparing TCR nucleotide sequences with IMGT/GENE-DB human TR gene sequences. The TCRdist pipeline was used in a later analysis to assign CDR3 sequences and most-parsimonious VDJ recombination scenarios. In a later analysis, each TCR beta chain was defined by its CDR3 amino acid sequence together with its V-gene family, and reads without a unique V-gene family were excluded. To address suspected cross-contamination and a sequencing artifact, a later analysis removed a few hundred highly shared, low-generation-probability nucleotide sequences. In a later analysis, a clonal expansion index for each public chain was calculated from normalized within-repertoire ranks of inferred template counts. Generation probabilities in a later analysis came from a VDJ recombination model fitted to out-of-frame rearrangements, and those results were checked against IGoR. Hypergeometric tests were used in a later analysis to score TCR-TCR, TCR-HLA and TCR-CMV co-occurrence, with a repertoire-size bias correction applied to the TCR pairs. To estimate false discovery rates, a later analysis permuted the HLA or CMV assignments 20 times. In a later analysis, co-occurring TCRs were grouped using DBSCAN, and TCRdist sequence similarity was added for clustering within HLA-allele-positive subsets. For co-occurrence clustering, repertoires with fewer than 30,000 or more than 120,000 public chains were excluded, along with four or five repertoires with anomalous nucleotide sharing. TCRdb retrieved this table from immuneACCESS and kept in-frame rearrangements only. Not all clones are present; in checked studies, unresolved V genes account for under half, and no reason is known for the remainder. That table is the source of V, J and clone size, and D and trimming were worked out from the DNA. The sample's table covers about 84,000 clones. More than 0.45% of the sample rests with the top ten.

Sequencing was performed on PBMCs. The sequence was obtained from a man aged 45-65 years in good health and CMV-seronegative.

The CDR3 here reads CASSQGTTYEQYF. DNA sequence: TGCGCCAGCAGCCAGGGGACGACCTACGAGCAGTACTTC. The V and J segments used are TRBV10-1 and TRBJ2-7; the D segment could be TRBD1, given 6 matching bases. CDR3 length: 13 amino acids, cysteine to phenylalanine. CDR3 DNA is the only sequence kept; it has 39 bases, read in frame from the first base. Cut back by 6 bases and 2 bases, the V and J ends lie 11 bases apart. The germline V gene (reference sequence) gives CDR1 as WNHNN and CDR2 as SYGVQD.